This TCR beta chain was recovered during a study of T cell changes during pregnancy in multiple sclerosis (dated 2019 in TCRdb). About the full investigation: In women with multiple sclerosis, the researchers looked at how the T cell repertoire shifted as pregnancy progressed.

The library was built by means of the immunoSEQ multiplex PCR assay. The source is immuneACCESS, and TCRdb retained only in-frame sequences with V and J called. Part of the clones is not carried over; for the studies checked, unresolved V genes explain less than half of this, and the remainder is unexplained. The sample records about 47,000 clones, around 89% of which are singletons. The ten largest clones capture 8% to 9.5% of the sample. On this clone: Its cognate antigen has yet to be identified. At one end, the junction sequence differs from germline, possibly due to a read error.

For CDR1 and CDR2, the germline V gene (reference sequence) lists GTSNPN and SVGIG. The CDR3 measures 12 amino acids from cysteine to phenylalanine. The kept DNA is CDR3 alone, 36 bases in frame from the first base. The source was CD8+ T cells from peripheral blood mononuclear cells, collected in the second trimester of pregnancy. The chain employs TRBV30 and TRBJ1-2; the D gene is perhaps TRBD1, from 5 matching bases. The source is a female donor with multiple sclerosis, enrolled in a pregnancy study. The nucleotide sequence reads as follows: TGTGCCGGGAGCAGGGAGGACTATGGCTACACCTTC. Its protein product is CAGSREDYGYTF.